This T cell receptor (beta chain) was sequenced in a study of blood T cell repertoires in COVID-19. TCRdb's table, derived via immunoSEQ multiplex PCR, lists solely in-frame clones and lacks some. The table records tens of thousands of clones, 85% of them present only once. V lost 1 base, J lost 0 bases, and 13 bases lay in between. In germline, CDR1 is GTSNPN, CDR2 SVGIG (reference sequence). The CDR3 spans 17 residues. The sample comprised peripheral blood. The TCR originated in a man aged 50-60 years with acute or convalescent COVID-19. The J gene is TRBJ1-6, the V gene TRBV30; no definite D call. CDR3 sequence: CAWSGPSRSSYNSPLHF. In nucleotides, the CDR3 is TGTGCCTGGAGTGGCCCCTCTAGGAGCTCCTATAATTCACCCCTCCACTTT. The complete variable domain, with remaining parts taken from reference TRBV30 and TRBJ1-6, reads SQTIHQWPATLVQPVGSPLSLECTVEGTSNPNLYWYRQAAGRGLQLLFYSVGIGQISSEVPQNLSASRPQDRQFILSSKKLLLSDSGFYLCAWSGPSRSSYNSPLHFGNGTRLTVT.